This note documents a single T cell receptor beta chain sequence. Its target is unknown. This entry belongs to a study of T-cell reconstitution after alpha-beta-depleted transplantation in children. Regarding the study as a whole: Most T-cell counts and diversity one year after the transplant came from T cells that were newly produced.

The library targeted TCRbeta and was prepared with unique molecular identifiers. TCRdb ran MiXCR on the PCR reads and lists one entry per CDR3 protein. This sample yields some 100,000 distinct CDR3 sequences, of which 20% to 30% are seen a single time; roughly a fifth belongs to the top ten. The CDR3 has 16 residues. The V end was cut by 6 bases, the J end by 15 bases, with 30 bases between. CDR1 is SGHAT and CDR2 is FQNNGV in the germline V gene. This TCR was recovered from a boy younger than 10 with acute lymphoblastic leukemia, due to receive a stem cell transplant. The chain combines TRBV11-2 with TRBJ2-1; possible D gene TRBD1, 6 bases. Specimen: PBMCs, collected before TCRalphabeta/CD19-depleted stem cell transplant. The CDR3 DNA follows: TGTGCCAGCAGTTCCACCGGACAGACAAAGAATGAAATTCGGTTCTTC. It is translated as CASSSTGQTKNEIRFF.